The rows below give T cell receptor beta chains drawn from one sample of a study of PD-1 blockade in classical Hodgkin lymphoma. Assay used: immunoSEQ multiplex PCR; TCRdb lists only in-frame clones, some missing. The table records some 46,000 clones, roughly 80% of them present only once. The sequenced sample was peripheral blood mononuclear cells (PBMCs), obtained before the second cycle of nivolumab. Receptor source: a human donor with classical Hodgkin lymphoma. Both conserved end residues are part of each CDR3. The D gene is left open where the match is weak. The size field is filled for only some rows; it gives once, few, many or a size class.

clone size: .
D gene: .
V gene: TRBV30
J gene: TRBJ1-2
CDR3 protein: CAWSDGGHGYGYTF
CDR3 DNA: TGTGCCTGGAGTGATGGAGGGCATGGCTATGGCTACACCTTC

clone size: .
D gene: TRBD2
V gene: TRBV9
J gene: TRBJ2-3
CDR3 protein: CASSVGEGRGATQYF
CDR3 DNA: TGTGCCAGCAGCGTAGGGGAGGGTAGAGGTGCTACGCAGTATTTT

clone size: few
D gene: .
V gene: TRBV19
J gene: TRBJ1-4
CDR3 protein: CASSRSAYEKLFF
CDR3 DNA: TGTGCCAGTAGTCGCTCGGCGTACGAAAAACTGTTTTTT

clone size: .
D gene: .
V gene: TRBV19
J gene: TRBJ2-3
CDR3 protein: CASSGTFVTDTQYF
CDR3 DNA: TGTGCCAGTAGTGGGACCTTCGTAACAGATACGCAGTATTTT

clone size: .
D gene: .
V gene: TRBV6-5
J gene: TRBJ1-2
CDR3 protein: CASSYEAQGWGYTF
CDR3 DNA: TGTGCCAGCAGTTACGAGGCGCAGGGCTGGGGCTACACCTTC

clone size: .
D gene: .
V gene: TRBV28
J gene: TRBJ1-3
CDR3 protein: CASSSLPYSGNTIYF
CDR3 DNA: TGTGCCAGCAGTTCCCTTCCTTACTCTGGAAACACCATATATTTT

clone size: .
D gene: TRBD2
V gene: TRBV11-2
J gene: TRBJ2-7
CDR3 protein: CASSLGLDSYEQYF
CDR3 DNA: TGTGCCAGCAGCCTCGGACTAGACAGCTACGAGCAGTACTTC

clone size: .
D gene: TRBD2
V gene: TRBV5-1
J gene: TRBJ2-5
CDR3 protein: CASSLEGLADQETQYF
CDR3 DNA: TGCGCCAGCAGCTTGGAGGGACTAGCGGACCAAGAGACCCAGTACTTC

clone size: .
D gene: TRBD1
V gene: TRBV7-2
J gene: TRBJ2-7
CDR3 protein: CASSFGQAPTYEQYF
CDR3 DNA: TGTGCCAGCAGCTTTGGACAGGCACCTACTTACGAGCAGTACTTC

clone size: .
D gene: .
V gene: TRBV27
J gene: TRBJ1-1
CDR3 protein: CASSFRNRNTEAFF
CDR3 DNA: TGTGCCAGCAGTTTTCGGAACAGGAACACTGAAGCTTTCTTT

clone size: medium-sized
D gene: TRBD1
V gene: TRBV6-5
J gene: TRBJ1-4
CDR3 protein: CASSRQGGKLFF
CDR3 DNA: TGTGCCAGCAGTCGACAGGGGGGGAAACTGTTTTTT

clone size: .
D gene: TRBD1
V gene: TRBV5-8
J gene: TRBJ2-4
CDR3 protein: CASSFGTGAKNIQYF
CDR3 DNA: TGTGCCAGCAGCTTCGGGACAGGAGCCAAAAACATTCAGTACTTC

clone size: .
D gene: TRBD1
V gene: TRBV27
J gene: TRBJ1-2
CDR3 protein: CASSWGQGGGYGYTF
CDR3 DNA: TGTGCCAGCAGTTGGGGACAGGGTGGGGGCTATGGCTACACCTTC

clone size: few
D gene: .
V gene: TRBV5-6
J gene: TRBJ2-2
CDR3 protein: CASSPPRSADIVAGELFF
CDR3 DNA: TGTGCCAGCAGCCCCCCCCGCAGCGCTGATATAGTAGCCGGGGAGCTGTTTTTT